Listed below are T cell receptor beta chains from one sample, sequenced in a study of PD-1 blockade in classical Hodgkin lymphoma. This table comes from immunoSEQ multiplex PCR, and its TCRdb copy is limited to in-frame clones, with some not included. The data contain over 80,000 clones, about three quarters of them singletons. The sequences come from peripheral blood mononuclear cells (PBMCs), collected before the fourth cycle of nivolumab. Receptor source: a human donor with classical Hodgkin lymphoma. Each CDR3 is given with its conserved first and last residue. Each record gives: J gene, V gene, CDR3 length, CDR3 protein.

TRBJ2-2 | TRBV30 | 14 | CAWSEAVGAGELFF
TRBJ2-7 | TRBV7-9 | 12 | CASSAMVDEQYF
TRBJ2-7 | TRBV25-1 | 14 | CASGGRTAEYEQYF
TRBJ2-4 | TRBV28 | 13 | CASSFSPLGIQYF
TRBJ2-3 | TRBV6-1 | 15 | CASWGGTGREDTQYF
TRBJ2-3 | TRBV4-1 | 14 | CASSQGTGTDTQYF
TRBJ2-3 | TRBV28 | 15 | CASSLGTGTTDTQYF
TRBJ2-5 | TRBV18 | 14 | CASSPGQGGETQYF
TRBJ2-1 | TRBV7-9 | 18 | CASSLSPGTSGGYNEQFF
TRBJ2-7 | TRBV7-8 | 15 | CASSWGLAGAYEQYF
TRBJ2-7 | TRBV14 | 14 | CASSPWTGSYEQYF
TRBJ2-5 | TRBV6-6 | 14 | CASSRTPTGETQYF
TRBJ2-3 | TRBV5-4 | 14 | CASSFSAYTDTQYF
TRBJ2-5 | TRBV2 | 14 | CASSEGGIQETQYF
TRBJ1-2 | TRBV4-2 | 15 | CASSQEGDPISGYTF
TRBJ2-2 | TRBV11-3 | 14 | CASSSSRGTGELFF
TRBJ1-6 | TRBV7-2 | 16 | CASSSQGPSPYSPLHF
TRBJ2-7 | TRBV7-3 | 14 | CASSLLAGGVEQYF
TRBJ2-3 | TRBV19 | 14 | CASTPGHYTDTQYF
TRBJ1-5 | TRBV18 | 14 | CASSLLGRDQPQHF
TRBJ2-7 | TRBV29-1 | 12 | CSALLEEYEQYF
TRBJ2-7 | TRBV5-1 | 16 | CASSLASGGHYYEQYF
TRBJ2-3 | TRBV7-2 | 14 | CASSFELSTDTQYF
TRBJ1-2 | TRBV6-5 | 13 | CASSRLLGSGYTF
TRBJ1-2 | TRBV5-4 | 14 | CASSSPGQGDGYTF
TRBJ2-7 | TRBV2 | 14 | CASRGDTLTYEQYF
TRBJ1-4 | TRBV23-1 | 19 | CASSQSRWDRERSYEKLFF
TRBJ2-7 | TRBV10-3 | 14 | CAISPAGTSGEQYF
TRBJ2-2 | TRBV7-3 | 16 | CASSLMGRANTGELFF
TRBJ1-1 | TRBV29-1 | 14 | CSVASGTGNTEAFF
TRBJ1-4 | TRBV6-6 | 15 | CASRLSGTHNEKLFF
TRBJ2-2 | TRBV5-4 | 13 | CASSFLEGGELFF
TRBJ2-1 | TRBV7-6 | 17 | CASSLISWGSSYNEQFF
TRBJ1-2 | TRBV6-6 | 14 | CASTTVRRNYGYTF
TRBJ2-7 | TRBV2 | 10 | CASSSYEQYF
TRBJ1-1 | TRBV7-2 | 13 | CASSGTVNTEAFF
TRBJ1-1 | TRBV10-1 | 16 | CASSDIETRRACEAFF
TRBJ2-1 | TRBV25-1 | 16 | CASSELPGQGAHEQFF
TRBJ2-3 | TRBV4-1 | 16 | CASSQSGTSGRHTQYF
TRBJ1-5 | TRBV30 | 16 | CAWSDGTGVGNQPQHF